The 28 T cell receptor beta chains below all came from one sample that was sequenced in a study of blood T cells in healthy people across ages. Sample-barcoded 5' priming and a J-beta primer mix drove a second PCR of about 7 to 11 cycles. TCRdb called the 5' RACE reads again in MiXCR, with one record for every CDR3 protein. The repertoire holds approximately 800,000 distinct CDR3 sequences, with around 36% as singletons. Material for sequencing was blood. Receptors were obtained from a young man in good health.

This clonotype was seen ten or more times. The germline gene is not matched at one end of the junction; a read error may be the cause. The chain carries TRBV7-2 and TRBJ2-3; 7 bases match TRBD1. From germline, CDR1 is SGHTA and CDR2 FQGNSA. The length of the CDR3 is 13 residues. The CDR3 loop reads CASSPGGADTQYF. DNA of the CDR3: TGCGCCAGCAGCCCAGGGGGTGCAGATACGCAGTATTTT.

About this clonotype: This may be a read error: a much more frequent sequence differs by one nucleotide. The J gene is TRBJ2-3, the V gene TRBV29-1; D possibly uses TRBD1 or TRBD2 (5 bases each). Trimming left V 2 bases short and J 5 bases short, with 17 bases between. Germline V gives CDR1 SQVTM, CDR2 ANQGSEA. The length of the CDR3 is 15 residues. The CDR3 nucleotides are TGCAGCGTTGAATCCAGAGGGGTACCGGGAGATACGCAGTATTTT. Translation gives CSVESRGVPGDTQYF.

This clonotype was seen ten or more times. The rearrangement joins TRBV20-1 to TRBJ2-5; a weak D match, TRBD1 (5 bases). The CDR3 has 12 residues. Germline CDR1 DFQATT, CDR2 SNEGSKA (reference sequence). Deletions cut 5 bases from V and 5 bases from J, with 12 bases between. CDR3 sequence: CSAGPDTETQYF. CDR3 DNA sequence: TGCAGTGCTGGACCGGACACCGAGACCCAGTACTTC.

The V call is TRBV3-1, the J call TRBJ2-3, with D unclear. This CDR3 is 16 amino acids long. The germline V and J ends were trimmed by 0 bases and 3 bases, with 13 bases remaining between them. The germline gives CDR1 LGHDT, CDR2 YNNKEL (reference sequence). CDR3 DNA: TGTGCCAGCAGCCAAGATTTGGGTTTCGGGACAGATACGCAGTATTTT. Translation: CASSQDLGFGTDTQYF.

The chain is built from TRBV7-6 and TRBJ2-5; no clear D gene. Germline V gene lookup returns CDR1 SGHVS and CDR2 FNYEAQ. The CDR3 runs 13 residues. Trimming stripped 2 bases from V and 3 bases from J, with 7 bases between. Here the CDR3 reads CASSLRSKETQYF. The DNA for the CDR3 is TGTGCCAGCAGCTTAAGGTCCAAAGAGACCCAGTACTTC.

The V and J genes are TRBV6-5 and TRBJ1-1, with D perhaps matching TRBD1 (5 bases). Between the trimmed V and J ends, which lost 0 bases and 4 bases, there was a span of 12 bases. CDR1 MNHEY and CDR2 SVGAGI come from the germline V gene. The CDR3 sequence is 15 residues long. CDR3 bases: TGTGCCAGCAGTTACTCGGTCGGGGCCCGCACTGAAGCTTTCTTT. Protein sequence: CASSYSVGARTEAFF.

This clonotype was seen a few times. This chain joins TRBV5-6 and TRBJ2-1; D is possibly TRBD1 or TRBD2 (6 bases each). Germline assignment: CDR1 SGHDT and CDR2 YYEEEE. The CDR3 spans 15 residues. V was shortened by 6 bases and J by 0 bases, with 13 bases between the two germline ends. CDR3 region: CASTVGGSSYNEQFF. CDR3 nucleotides: TGTGCCAGCACCGTAGGGGGGAGCTCCTACAATGAGCAGTTCTTC.

The gene calls are TRBV12-3 or TRBV12-4 and TRBJ2-1; D is uncertain. V shed 2 bases and J shed 1 base, with 9 bases lying between them. The CDR3 has 15 residues. Here the CDR3 DNA reads TGTGCCAGCAGTTTAATACAGCCGTCCTACAATGAGCAGTTCTTC. Protein: CASSLIQPSYNEQFF.

This clonotype was seen ten or more times. The V call is TRBV12-3 or TRBV12-4, the J call TRBJ2-5; possible D gene TRBD2, 5 bases. The V and J ends lost 3 bases and 1 base respectively, with 6 bases between them. The CDR3 runs 13 residues. The CDR3 reads CASSFTSQETQYF. The DNA for the CDR3 is TGTGCCAGCAGTTTCACTAGCCAAGAGACCCAGTACTTC.

V usage is TRBV6-5 and J usage is TRBJ1-2, with TRBD1 matching 12 bases. The CDR3 contains 16 residues. Germline CDR1 and CDR2: MNHEY and SVGAGI. Trimming removed 5 bases from V and 8 bases from J; junction bases left unmatched: 12. The chain's CDR3 is CASSRTEGQGAGGYTF. In DNA, the CDR3 is TGTGCCAGCAGTCGCACGGAGGGACAGGGGGCTGGAGGCTACACCTTC.

The rearrangement joins TRBV2 to TRBJ1-2, with a weak D call TRBD1 (5 bases). The germline CDR1 and CDR2 sequences are SNHLY and FYNNEI. This CDR3 is 15 amino acids long. The V and J ends lost 1 base and 3 bases respectively, with 12 bases between them. CDR3 protein: CASSEGGGMDYGYTF. DNA of the CDR3: TGTGCCAGCAGTGAAGGCGGGGGTATGGACTATGGCTACACCTTC.

This clonotype was seen ten or more times. CDR3 nucleotides: TGTGCCAGCAGCACCGGGACCCTCAATTCACCCCTCCACTTT. This translates into CASSTGTLNSPLHF. This chain joins TRBV7-9 and TRBJ1-6; tentatively, D is TRBD1 (5 bases). The CDR3 sequence is 14 residues long. V was shortened by 5 bases and J by 7 bases, with 12 bases between the two germline ends. Germline CDR1 is SEHNR and CDR2 is FQNEAQ (reference sequence).

This clonotype was counted ten times or more. The chain recombines TRBV10-3 with TRBJ2-7, with 9 bases aligning to TRBD1. Germline-derived CDR1 and CDR2 are ENHRY and SYGVKD. The CDR3 has 12 amino acids. Trimming took 11 bases from V and 6 from J; bases not matched to a gene: 8. DNA of the CDR3: TGTGCCTCCCGGGACAGGGTCTCCGAGCAGTACTTC. As protein: CASRDRVSEQYF.

Only a few counts were recorded for this clonotype. The chain uses TRBV6-5 and TRBJ1-1; D may be TRBD1 (5 bases). Germline CDR1 and CDR2: MNHEY and SVGAGI. This CDR3 spans 14 amino acids. V shed 5 bases and J shed 5 bases, with 15 bases lying between them. The CDR3 sequence is CASSQRDPSTEAFF. CDR3 sequence (DNA): TGTGCCAGCAGTCAACGGGACCCGTCGACTGAAGCTTTCTTT.

V usage is TRBV12-3 or TRBV12-4 and J usage is TRBJ1-3; possible D gene TRBD1, 6 bases. V was clipped by 6 bases and J by 8 bases, with 17 bases between them. The CDR3 spans 14 residues. For the CDR3, the DNA is TGTGCCAGCAGCTATCCGGGACATTCGGACACCATATATTTT. Translating gives CASSYPGHSDTIYF.

As regards this clonotype: Given the absence of the conserved phenylalanine or tryptophan at the CDR3 end, a read error is likely. V gene TRBV12-3 or TRBV12-4 combines with J gene TRBJ2-3; D is possibly TRBD1 or TRBD2 (5 bases each). The germline V and J ends were trimmed by 5 bases and 2 bases, with 14 bases remaining between them. The CDR3 totals 15 residues. The CDR3 DNA reads as TGTGCCAGCAGTGAGGGTAGGGGAATCACAGATACGCAGTATTCT. Encoded protein: CASSEGRGITDTQYS.

This clonotype was observed a few times. The chain links TRBV15 to TRBJ2-5, with D possibly being TRBD1 (5 bases). There are 14 residues in the CDR3. Trimming removed 1 base from V and 3 bases from J, with 9 bases in between. Germline lookup yields CDR1 LNHNV and CDR2 YYDKDF (reference sequence). This chain's CDR3 is CATSRVSREETQYF. The CDR3 region has the DNA TGTGCCACCAGCAGAGTTTCCAGGGAAGAGACCCAGTACTTC.

There are a few counts of this clonotype. The rearrangement links TRBV20-1 to TRBJ2-5; no firm D call. This CDR3 spans 16 amino acids. V was clipped by 0 bases and J by 1 base, with 15 bases between them. Germline loops: CDR1 DFQATT, CDR2 SNEGSKA (reference sequence). The CDR3 reads CSARDLRTDLQETQYF. The CDR3 DNA reads TGCAGTGCTAGAGATCTAAGGACGGACCTCCAAGAGACCCAGTACTTC.

The sample holds many counts of this clonotype. The V and J genes are TRBV7-2 and TRBJ1-2; D remains unclear. The CDR3 length is 14 residues. CDR1 is SGHTA, CDR2 FQGNSA, per germline. V gave up 1 base and J gave up 6 bases, with 12 bases separating them. DNA of the CDR3: TGTGCCAGCAGCTTAGGTGTGGGTTGGGATGGCTACACCTTC. Its protein is CASSLGVGWDGYTF.

In this sample, this clonotype turned up a few times. The genes are TRBV7-9 and TRBJ1-6; tentatively, D is TRBD1 (6 bases). This CDR3 is built from 16 residues. Germline V gives CDR1 SEHNR, CDR2 FQNEAQ (reference sequence). Trimming left V 5 bases short and J 7 bases short, with 18 bases between. The CDR3: CASSHLSDSLNSPLHF. The CDR3 DNA is TGTGCCAGCAGCCATCTTTCGGACAGCTTAAATTCACCCCTCCACTTT.

This clonotype was seen only a few times. The chain couples TRBV3-1 to TRBJ2-7; D is undetermined. Per germline, CDR1 LGHDT and CDR2 YNNKEL (reference sequence). V dropped 1 base and J dropped 9 bases, with 10 bases sitting between them. The CDR3 length is 12 residues. CDR3 sequence reads: CASSQAPVVQYF. The CDR3 nucleotides read TGTGCCAGCAGCCAAGCTCCTGTGGTGCAGTACTTC.

The rearrangement links TRBV2 to TRBJ1-1; the D gene is possibly TRBD1 (6 bases). This CDR3 contains 15 residues. Trimming stripped 6 bases from V and 1 base from J, with 15 bases between. The germline gives CDR1 SNHLY, CDR2 FYNNEI. CDR3 in DNA: TGTGCCAGCAGGGACCCCAGGGGTTCGAACACTGAAGCTTTCTTT. The encoded protein is CASRDPRGSNTEAFF.

V usage is TRBV5-1 and J usage is TRBJ1-1; 7 bases align to TRBD1. This CDR3 has 15 amino acids. The V gene end was trimmed by 4 bases and the J gene end by 0 bases; junction bases not matched to a gene: 6. Germline V gene lookup returns CDR1 SGHRS and CDR2 YFSETQ. CDR3 amino acids: CASSGTTGMNTEAFF. The CDR3 DNA sequence: TGCGCCAGCAGCGGGACGACAGGGATGAACACTGAAGCTTTCTTT.

This clonotype was counted between two and nine times. The chain links TRBV7-9 to TRBJ1-4; 7 nucleotides line up with TRBD1. In germline, CDR1 is SEHNR, CDR2 FQNEAQ (reference sequence). CDR3 length: 16 amino acids. The J segment lost 2 bases and the V segment lost 4 bases, leaving 7 bases of the junction unmatched. CDR3 residues: CASSWIRDSTNEKLFF. CDR3 sequence (DNA): TGTGCCAGCAGCTGGATAAGGGACAGCACTAATGAAAAACTGTTTTTT. The variable domain in full, with the rest retrieved from reference TRBV7-9 and TRBJ1-4, is DTGVSQNPRHKITKRGQNVTFRCDPISEHNRLYWYRQTLGQGPEFLTYFQNEAQLEKSRLLSDRFSAERPKGSFSTLEIQRTEQGDSAMYLCASSWIRDSTNEKLFFGSGTQLSVL.

This clonotype turned up a few times. The V call is TRBV4-2, the J call TRBJ2-3; TRBD2 matches 9 bases. Trimming removed 3 bases from V and 6 bases from J; junction bases left unmatched: 7. Germline CDR1 and CDR2: LGHNA and YNFKEQ. This CDR3 spans 15 amino acids. CDR3 nucleotide sequence: TGTGCCAGCAGCCAGGTTAGCGGGGGAGCTGATACGCAGTATTTT. Amino acid sequence: CASSQVSGGADTQYF.

This clonotype came up a few times. V is TRBV7-9 and J is TRBJ1-4; D gene unclear. This CDR3 contains 13 residues. Per germline, CDR1 SEHNR and CDR2 FQNEAQ (reference sequence). V lost 1 base and J lost 8, with 8 bases in between. The chain's CDR3 is CASSLDGGEKLFF. The CDR3 DNA follows: TGTGCCAGCAGCTTAGACGGTGGAGAAAAACTGTTTTTT.

The chain uses TRBV3-1 and TRBJ2-5; TRBD1 matches 8 bases. Germline V lookup: CDR1 LGHDT, CDR2 YNNKEL (reference sequence). Trimming cost V 1 base and J 3 bases; bases outside gene matches: 10. The CDR3 length is 17 residues. The CDR3 spells CASSQGIFGQGEETQYF. The CDR3 region has the DNA TGTGCCAGCAGCCAAGGGATTTTCGGACAGGGAGAAGAGACCCAGTACTTC.

This clonotype has more than one count but fewer than ten. This chain links TRBV29-1 with TRBJ1-1; perhaps TRBD1 as D (5 bases). This CDR3 comprises 16 residues. The V gene lost 5 bases and the J gene lost 6 bases, with 25 bases spanning the gap. CDR1 SQVTM and CDR2 ANQGSEA come from the germline V gene. The CDR3 coding sequence is TGCAGCGTTAAAAACATGGCTCAGGAGAGGGGCGCTGAAGCTTTCTTT. Its translation is CSVKNMAQERGAEAFF.